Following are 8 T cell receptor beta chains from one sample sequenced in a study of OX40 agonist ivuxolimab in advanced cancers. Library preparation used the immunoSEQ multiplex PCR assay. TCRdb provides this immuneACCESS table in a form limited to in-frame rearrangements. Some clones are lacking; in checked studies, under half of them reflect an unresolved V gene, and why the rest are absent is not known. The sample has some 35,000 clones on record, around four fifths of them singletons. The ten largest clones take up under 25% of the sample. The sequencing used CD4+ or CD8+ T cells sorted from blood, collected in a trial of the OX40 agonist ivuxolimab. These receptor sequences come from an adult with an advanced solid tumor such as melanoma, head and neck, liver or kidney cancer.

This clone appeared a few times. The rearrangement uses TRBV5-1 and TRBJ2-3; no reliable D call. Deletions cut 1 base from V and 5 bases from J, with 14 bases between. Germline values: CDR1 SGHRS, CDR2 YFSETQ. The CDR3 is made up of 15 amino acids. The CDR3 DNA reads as TGCGCCAGCAGCTTGATAGGCAGGCTCATAGATACGCAGTATTTT. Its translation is CASSLIGRLIDTQYF.

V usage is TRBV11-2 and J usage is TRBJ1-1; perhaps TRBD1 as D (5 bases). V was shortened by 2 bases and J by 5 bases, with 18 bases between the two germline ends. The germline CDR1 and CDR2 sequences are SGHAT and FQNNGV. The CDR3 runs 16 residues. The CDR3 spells CASSLFPAAGKTEAFF. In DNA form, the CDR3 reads TGTGCCAGCAGCTTATTCCCTGCGGCAGGGAAGACTGAAGCTTTCTTT.

CDR3: CASSSGTSTYEQYF. CDR3 DNA: TGTGCCAGCAGTTCCGGGACTAGTACATACGAGCAGTACTTC. V usage is TRBV27 and J usage is TRBJ2-7; 8 bases line up with TRBD2. CDR3 length: 14 residues. The V segment lost 4 bases and the J segment 4 bases; nucleotides outside the gene matches: 6. Germline CDR1 reads MNHEY; CDR2 reads SMNVEV (reference sequence).

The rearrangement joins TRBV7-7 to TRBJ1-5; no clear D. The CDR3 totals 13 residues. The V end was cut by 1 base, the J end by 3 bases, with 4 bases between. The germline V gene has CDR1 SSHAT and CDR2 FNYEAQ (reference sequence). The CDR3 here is CASSLGYNQPQHF. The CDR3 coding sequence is TGTGCCAGCAGCTTAGGTTACAATCAGCCCCAGCATTTT. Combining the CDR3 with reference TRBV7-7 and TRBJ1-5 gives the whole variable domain GAGVSQSPRYKVTKRGQDVTLRCDPISSHATLYWYQQALGQGPEFLTYFNYEAQPDKSGLPSDRFSAERPEGSISTLTIQRTEQRDSAMYRCASSLGYNQPQHFGDGTRLSIL.

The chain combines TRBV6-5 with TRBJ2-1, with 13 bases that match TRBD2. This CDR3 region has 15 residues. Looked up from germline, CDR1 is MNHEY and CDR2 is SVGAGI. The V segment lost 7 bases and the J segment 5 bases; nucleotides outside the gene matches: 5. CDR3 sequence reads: CASKEGLAGDNEQFF. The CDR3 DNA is TGTGCCAGCAAGGAAGGACTAGCGGGGGACAATGAGCAGTTCTTC.

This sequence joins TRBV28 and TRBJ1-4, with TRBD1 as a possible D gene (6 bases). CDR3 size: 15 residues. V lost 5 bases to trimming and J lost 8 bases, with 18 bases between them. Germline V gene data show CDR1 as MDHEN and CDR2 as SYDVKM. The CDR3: CASSPLAGVDEKLFF. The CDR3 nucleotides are TGTGCCAGCAGTCCCCTCGCAGGGGTCGACGAAAAACTGTTTTTT.

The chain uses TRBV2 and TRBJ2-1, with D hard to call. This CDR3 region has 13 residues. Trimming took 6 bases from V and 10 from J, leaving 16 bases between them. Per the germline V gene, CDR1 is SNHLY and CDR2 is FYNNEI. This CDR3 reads CASSPLTRTEQFF. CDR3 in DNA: TGTGCCAGCAGCCCCTTAACCCGGACCGAGCAGTTCTTC.

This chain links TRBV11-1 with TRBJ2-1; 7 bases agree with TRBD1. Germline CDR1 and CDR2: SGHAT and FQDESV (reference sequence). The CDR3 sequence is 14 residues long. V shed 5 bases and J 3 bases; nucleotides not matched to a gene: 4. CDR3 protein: CASSPRDSYNEQFF. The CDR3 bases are TGTGCCAGCAGCCCCCGGGACAGCTACAATGAGCAGTTCTTC.